Shown below are 12 T cell receptor beta chains from a single sample sequenced in a study of T cell clones after liver transplantation (dated by TCRdb to between 2019 and 2020). Library preparation employed the immunoSEQ multiplex PCR assay. Imported from immuneACCESS, the table was reduced by TCRdb to in-frame sequences with V and J called. These copies leave out some clones; in studies compared against another copy, an unresolved V gene accounts for under half, and the cause of the remainder is not known. The sample table lists some 33,000 clones, around 95% of them with a count of one. The ten most abundant clones make up approximately 26% of the sample. The sample in question was CD8+ T cells from blood, obtained 12 months after liver transplant. These receptors all come from a human patient who received a liver transplant. After a transplant, some T cells may be of graft donor origin.

The chain is built from TRBV7-8 and TRBJ1-1; D not certain. This CDR3 has 16 amino acids. Germline-derived CDR1 and CDR2 are SGHVS and FQNEAQ. Trimming pared 1 base from V and 4 bases from J, leaving 16 bases between. The CDR3 sequence is CASSLVPRSGSTEAFF. The CDR3 DNA follows: TGTGCCAGCAGCTTAGTCCCTAGGTCGGGGTCCACTGAAGCTTTCTTT.

This chain connects TRBV27 to TRBJ2-7; 7 bases line up with TRBD1. Germline V lookup: CDR1 MNHEY, CDR2 SMNVEV (reference sequence). Losses at the gene ends were 5 bases for V and 9 bases for J; bases not matched to a gene: 13. The CDR3 is made up of 14 amino acids. The chain's CDR3 is CASSPGGPLRWQYF. The CDR3 region has the DNA TGTGCCAGCAGTCCAGGGGGTCCGCTACGATGGCAGTACTTC.

V usage is TRBV10-3 and J usage is TRBJ2-7; TRBD2 is a possible D gene (6 bases). Germline lookup yields CDR1 ENHRY and CDR2 SYGVKD. Trimming removed 0 bases from V and 3 bases from J, with 6 bases in between. The CDR3 has 13 amino acids. The CDR3 region has the DNA TGTGCCATCAGTGAGTCGGAGGGCTACGAGCAGTACTTC. Translation: CAISESEGYEQYF.

V gene TRBV30 combines with J gene TRBJ2-3; D remains unclear. The CDR3 runs 11 residues. With 6 bases removed from V and 2 bases from J, the gap between germline ends came to 6 bases. CDR1 and CDR2 (germline): GTSNPN, SVGIG (reference sequence). CDR3 region: CACHDTDTQYF. Here the CDR3 DNA reads TGTGCCTGCCACGACACAGATACGCAGTATTTT.

This chain connects TRBV29-1 to TRBJ1-1; maybe TRBD1 (6 bases). The CDR3 length is 13 residues. From germline, CDR1 is SQVTM and CDR2 ANQGSEA. V lost 6 bases and J 6 bases, leaving 17 bases between the germline ends. The CDR3 here is CSVEGGQVAEAFF. CDR3 DNA: TGCAGCGTGGAGGGGGGGCAGGTCGCTGAAGCTTTCTTT.

The rearrangement links TRBV29-1 to TRBJ2-1; 7 bases agree with TRBD2. CDR1 SQVTM and CDR2 ANQGSEA come from the germline V gene. This CDR3 contains 17 residues. Trimming at V came to 0 bases and at J to 1 base, leaving 9 bases not matched to a gene. DNA for the CDR3: TGCAGCGTTGAAGACCGAAGGCTAGCGGAGTCCTACAATGAGCAGTTCTTC. Its protein is CSVEDRRLAESYNEQFF.

This chain joins TRBV13 and TRBJ2-1; D unresolved. CDR1 is PRHDT, CDR2 FYEKMQ, per germline (reference sequence). The CDR3 totals 13 residues. V was cut by 0 bases and J by 5 bases, with 5 bases left in between. The CDR3 bases are TGTGCCAGCAGCTTAGGGCAAAACAATGAGCAGTTCTTC. This translates into CASSLGQNNEQFF.

V and J are TRBV28 and TRBJ2-1; D is perhaps TRBD2 (6 bases). In germline, CDR1 is MDHEN, CDR2 SYDVKM. The CDR3 runs 16 residues. The V gene lost 5 bases and the J gene lost 0 bases, with 14 bases spanning the gap. The CDR3 loop reads CASSPSSGSSYNEQFF. CDR3 bases: TGTGCCAGCAGTCCCAGTTCCGGGAGCTCCTACAATGAGCAGTTCTTC. Variable domain in full (rest from reference TRBV28 and TRBJ2-1): DVKVTQSSRYLVKRTGEKVFLECVQDMDHENMFWYRQDPGLGLRLIYFSYDVKMKEKGDIPEGYSVSREKKERFSLILESASTNQTSMYLCASSPSSGSSYNEQFFGPGTRLTVL.

V usage is TRBV5-4 and J usage is TRBJ1-2, with a possible D match to TRBD1 (5 bases). From germline, CDR1 is SGHNT and CDR2 YYREEE (reference sequence). V was trimmed by 3 bases and J by 5 bases, leaving 14 bases between them. The CDR3 is 14 amino acids. For the CDR3, the DNA is TGTGCCAGCAGCTCCCCTGACAGACCGTATGGCTACACCTTC. This encodes CASSSPDRPYGYTF.

The chain uses TRBV27 and TRBJ2-7, with D perhaps TRBD2 (5 bases). This CDR3 has 14 amino acids. The germline V gene has CDR1 MNHEY and CDR2 SMNVEV (reference sequence). V lost 7 bases to trimming and J lost 3 bases, with 16 bases between them. CDR3 nucleotides: TGTGCCAGCATGCAGCAGACGGCGGGCTACGAGCAGTACTTC. Translation: CASMQQTAGYEQYF.

The chain employs TRBV27 and TRBJ1-5; TRBD1 might be the D (5 bases). Trimming removed 4 bases at V and 2 bases at J, with 12 bases between. CDR3 size: 15 residues. Germline loops: CDR1 MNHEY, CDR2 SMNVEV (reference sequence). CDR3 loop: CASSYRGTGNQPQHF. DNA of the CDR3: TGTGCCAGCAGTTACCGGGGGACGGGCAATCAGCCCCAGCATTTT.

The rearrangement links TRBV13 to TRBJ2-1; 7 nucleotides agree with TRBD2. With 0 bases clipped from V and 4 bases from J, the junction kept 6 bases outside the gene matches. This CDR3 has 16 residues. From germline, CDR1 is PRHDT and CDR2 FYEKMQ (reference sequence). The CDR3 DNA reads as TGTGCCAGCAGCTTAGGCCCGGGGGGAGGATACAATGAGCAGTTCTTC. This codes for CASSLGPGGGYNEQFF.